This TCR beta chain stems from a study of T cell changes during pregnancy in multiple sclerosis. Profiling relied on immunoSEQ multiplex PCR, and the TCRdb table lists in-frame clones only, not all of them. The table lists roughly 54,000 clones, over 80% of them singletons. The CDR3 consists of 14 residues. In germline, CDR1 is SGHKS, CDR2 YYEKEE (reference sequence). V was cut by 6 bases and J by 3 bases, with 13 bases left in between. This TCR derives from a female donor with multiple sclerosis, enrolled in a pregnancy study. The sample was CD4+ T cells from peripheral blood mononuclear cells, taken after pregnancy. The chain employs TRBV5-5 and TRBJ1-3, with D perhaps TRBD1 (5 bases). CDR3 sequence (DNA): TGTGCCAGCAACCCCCCAGGGTATGGAAACACCATATATTTT. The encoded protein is CASNPPGYGNTIYF. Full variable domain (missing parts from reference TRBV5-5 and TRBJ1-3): DAGVTQSPTHLIKTRGQQVTLRCSPISGHKSVSWYQQVLGQGPQFIFQYYEKEERGRGNFPDRFSARQFPNYSSELNVNALLLGDSALYLCASNPPGYGNTIYFGEGSWLTVV.